This is a list of T cell receptor beta chains from one sample in a study of cytomegalovirus exposure and HLA in healthy donors. Sequencing was performed with immunoSEQ multiplex PCR; in TCRdb, only in-frame clones are kept and a portion is missing. The data contain about 170,000 clones, roughly 72% of them singletons. Sequences were obtained from PBMCs. These receptors all come from a man in his forties or fifties in good health and CMV-seropositive. CDR3s leave out the opening cysteine and the closing phenylalanine or tryptophan.

v_gene	CDR3aa
TRBV30	AWSERALGGTEAF
TRBV28	ASRKQGKTYEQY
TRBV6-6	ASSGGTDRGYEQY
TRBV27	ATGRDRFNEKLF
TRBV9	ASSRGSNTEAF
TRBV6-5	ASSWRGATSTDTQY
TRBV14	ASSQDAGRGSGNTIY
TRBV4-3	ASSQDAGAANTGELF
TRBV7-3	ASSLSVVNNYGYT
TRBV6-6	ASIYEDGTDTQY
TRBV12-5	ASAETGSTGELF
TRBV7-9	ASSPGGLREKLF
TRBV19	ASSTASRARDEKLF
TRBV10-3	AISPEGTDTQY
TRBV6-4	ASSRDRDYGYT
TRBV13	ASRATGQLAKNIQY
TRBV15	ATSRGHSASYEQY
TRBV16	ASTQNPGGGFEAF
TRBV7-2	ASSLGAGRAYNEQF
TRBV4-2	ASSQAPGTSINEQF
TRBV11-1	ASSLSGGNTIY
TRBV13	ASSRGLAGGRNEQF
TRBV7-9	ASSPTPYEQY
TRBV19	ASSMNGGVGNIQY
TRBV30	AWSRQGGNGYT
TRBV19	ASSSRRGQPGNTIY
TRBV18	ASSKDRDNQPQH
TRBV7-2	ASSRLAGLNTGELF
TRBV19	ASSGQGRGYT
TRBV6-4	ASSDSIADTQY
TRBV27	ASSSPEGTGELF
TRBV10-3	AISRTGGINQPQH
TRBV7-8	ASSLGGGLGNTIY
TRBV19	ASSHEGMNTEAF
TRBV5-5	ASSPLSGQDNQPQH
TRBV21-1	ASSQVRGDRGDNYGYT
TRBV6-5	ASSESGVGGYT
TRBV30	AWLGVVAREETQY
TRBV5-1	ASSLGRGREKLF
TRBV4-2	ASSQEGRQVNQPQH
TRBV30	AYTSGAGFYNEQF
TRBV7-9	AFRWQDGEKLF
TRBV4-1	ASSHPGTSGDYEQY
TRBV6-1	ASSDWASSGNTIY
TRBV6-6	ASQGQGRLQPQH
TRBV7-9	ASSLVGEIYT
TRBV14	ASSPIGSGANVLT
TRBV7-2	ASSPNRGEAF
TRBV29-1	SVAASGGPQETQY
TRBV4-1	ASSLLEGGGEAF
TRBV7-6	ASSQDRGLDTQY
TRBV9	ASSADRAYSYNSPLH
TRBV7-3	ASSPLRATGELF
TRBV6-4	ASRMEETSTEAF
TRBV4-1	ASSLGGVGNTIY
TRBV27	ASSLFLNYGYT
TRBV5-1	ASSLPGQRTDTQY
TRBV6-1	ASSGQGATSLDTQY
TRBV2	ASKNDSIYEQY
TRBV6-5	ASELDPTGDYEQY